Below, 10 T cell receptor beta chains from the same sample are listed, as sequenced in a study of human T cells and chemical hapten exposure. MiXCR, run by TCRdb on the RACE reads, gives a single entry per CDR3 protein. The sample lists around 330,000 distinct CDR3 sequences, 5% to 6.5% occurring once. The time point: pre-sensitization, week 0. The treatment was: therapeutic diphenylcyclopropenone sensitization with weekly scalp DPC. The material sequenced was whole blood, taken in connection with sensitization to the hapten diphenylcyclopropenone (DPC). The receptors were sampled from a woman in her late teens or twenties with alopecia areata. Some clones in this sample may be carry-over from other donors' samples.

This chain connects TRBV10-3 to TRBJ2-1; weak D call: TRBD1 (6 bases). There are 15 residues in the CDR3. V lost 3 bases and J 1 base, leaving 10 bases between the germline ends. Germline V gene lookup returns CDR1 ENHRY and CDR2 SYGVKD. CDR3 in amino acids: CAISDGQGSYNEQFF. The CDR3 DNA follows: TGTGCCATCAGTGACGGTCAGGGGTCCTACAATGAGCAGTTCTTC.

This clonotype was recorded at least ten times. This chain joins TRBV2 and TRBJ1-6; D remains ambiguous. The CDR3 consists of 16 residues. The V gene's germline CDR1 is SNHLY and CDR2 FYNNEI. V lost 11 bases and J lost 0, with 17 bases in between. CDR3 sequence (DNA): TGTGCCGGAGGCGGGCGGGAGAGCTCCTATAATTCACCCCTCCACTTT. This translates into CAGGGRESSYNSPLHF.

This clonotype has a handful of counts. This sequence joins TRBV10-3 and TRBJ1-1, with a tentative D call TRBD1 (5 bases). Germline loops: CDR1 ENHRY, CDR2 SYGVKD. The CDR3 consists of 14 residues. Trimming took 3 bases from V and 4 from J, leaving 12 bases between them. CDR3 sequence (DNA): TGTGCCATCAGTGAAGGGGTAAAGGGCACTGAAGCTTTCTTT. Translating it yields CAISEGVKGTEAFF.

This clonotype was detected a few times. The gene calls are TRBV5-5 and TRBJ2-7, with D unresolved. V was clipped by 4 bases and J by 3 bases, with 11 bases between them. Germline V gene lookup returns CDR1 SGHKS and CDR2 YYEKEE (reference sequence). The CDR3 contains 13 residues. The CDR3 DNA follows: TGTGCCAGCAGCAAGAAGGTCCTCTACGAGCAGTACTTC. Translating it yields CASSKKVLYEQYF.

This clonotype was counted at least ten times. The gene calls are TRBV11-1 and TRBJ2-1; D possibly matches TRBD1 or TRBD2 (6 bases each). V was cut by 1 base and J by 9 bases, with 13 bases left in between. The CDR3 is 14 residues long. The germline V gene encodes CDR1 SGHAT and CDR2 FQDESV (reference sequence). CDR3 DNA sequence: TGTGCCAGCAGCTTAGTAGGGGGGACTTTTGAGCAGTTCTTC. This encodes CASSLVGGTFEQFF.

The genes are TRBV27 and TRBJ2-6; 8 nucleotides agree with TRBD2. V lost 10 bases to trimming and J lost 0 bases; unmatched junction nucleotides: 2. The CDR3 loop spans 14 amino acids. In germline, CDR1 is MNHEY, CDR2 SMNVEV (reference sequence). The CDR3 loop is CATGGGSGANVLTF. The CDR3 DNA follows: TGTGCCACCGGGGGGGGCTCTGGGGCCAACGTCCTGACTTTC.

The chain couples TRBV15 to TRBJ1-2, with a tentative D call TRBD1 (5 bases). Germline assignment: CDR1 LNHNV and CDR2 YYDKDF (reference sequence). This CDR3 contains 16 residues. Trimming cost V 0 bases and J 5 bases, with 16 bases left between them. The CDR3 here is CATSRDGAAFWYGYTF. The CDR3 DNA reads as TGTGCCACCAGCAGAGATGGGGCAGCCTTTTGGTATGGCTACACCTTC.

This chain uses TRBV2 with TRBJ1-4; D possibly corresponds to TRBD1 (5 bases). There are 16 residues in the CDR3. The germline V gene encodes CDR1 SNHLY and CDR2 FYNNEI. V was shortened by 4 bases and J by 0 bases, with 12 bases between the two germline ends. The CDR3 nucleotides are TGTGCCAGCAGTGGGAGCCTGGGGGCAACTAATGAAAAACTGTTTTTT. Amino acid sequence: CASSGSLGATNEKLFF.

This clonotype showed up many times. The V and J genes are TRBV10-3 and TRBJ1-3; TRBD1 agrees at 10 bases. V lost 7 bases and J lost 4; bases outside the gene matches: 7. This CDR3 has 15 amino acids. Germline values: CDR1 ENHRY, CDR2 SYGVKD. CDR3 coding DNA: TGTGCCATCACCGGACAGGGGGTCGGAGGAAACACCATATATTTT. Translating gives CAITGQGVGGNTIYF.

This clonotype has just a few counts. The chain carries TRBV10-3 and TRBJ2-7; D gene unclear. Germline V gives CDR1 ENHRY, CDR2 SYGVKD. V lost 5 bases and J 2 bases, leaving 10 bases between the germline ends. The CDR3 spans 13 residues. This CDR3 is CAISLTETYEQYF. The CDR3 DNA reads TGTGCCATCAGTTTGACTGAGACCTACGAGCAGTACTTC.